These T cell receptor beta chains were read from a single sample in a study of T-cell reconstitution after alpha-beta-depleted transplantation in children. MiXCR, run by TCRdb on the PCR reads, gives a single entry per CDR3 protein. The table lists about 150,000 distinct CDR3 sequences, over 8.5% of them singletons, with under 15% in the top ten. The sample consisted of PBMCs, taken before TCRalphabeta/CD19-depleted stem cell transplant. These receptors were taken from a boy aged 2-15 years with acute myeloid leukemia, due to receive a stem cell transplant. CDR3s include the opening cysteine and the closing phenylalanine or tryptophan. The D gene is left open where the match is weak. The listing skips clone size in some rows; elsewhere it reads once, few, many or a size class.

J	size	V	D	CDR3	DNA
TRBJ2-4	many	TRBV7-9	-	CASSLEWGRAKNIQYF	TGTGCCAGCAGCTTAGAGTGGGGCCGGGCCAAAAACATTCAGTACTTC
TRBJ2-2	many	TRBV5-1	-	CASSLVVTGELFF	TGTGCCAGCAGCTTAGTAGTCACCGGGGAGCTGTTTTTT
TRBJ2-7	many	TRBV11-2	-	CASSLGVLYEQYF	TGTGCCAGCAGCTTAGGAGTCCTCTACGAGCAGTACTTC
TRBJ2-7	many	TRBV6-5	-	CASGIRGSTYEQYF	TGTGCCAGCGGAATTAGGGGGAGCACCTACGAGCAGTACTTC
TRBJ1-6	many	TRBV20-1	TRBD1	CSARVGGTGGSPLHF	TGCAGTGCTAGAGTGGGGGGGACAGGGGGTTCACCCCTCCACTTT
TRBJ2-7	many	TRBV6-2/TRBV6-3	-	CATKSGDFYEQYF	TGTGCCACAAAATCAGGCGATTTCTACGAGCAGTACTTC
TRBJ1-3	many	TRBV7-6	TRBD1	CASSLGQGAAGNTIYF	TGTGCCAGCAGCTTAGGACAGGGGGCTGCTGGAAACACCATATATTTT
TRBJ2-3	many	TRBV19	TRBD1	CASSTQGQGVRADTQYF	TGTGCCAGTAGTACACAAGGACAGGGAGTGCGGGCAGATACGCAGTATTTT
TRBJ1-1	-	TRBV30	-	CAWTRSRGNTGAFF	TGTGCCTGGACCCGGAGTAGGGGGAACACTGGAGCTTTCTTT
TRBJ2-5	many	TRBV19	-	CATRTANQETQYF	TGTGCCACCCGGACAGCCAACCAAGAGACCCAGTACTTC
TRBJ2-7	few	TRBV20-1	-	CSVQGISQNYEQYF	TGCAGTGTACAGGGTATCTCTCAAAACTACGAGCAGTACTTC
TRBJ2-4	many	TRBV20-1	-	CSAISEIAKNIQYF	TGCAGTGCTATATCGGAGATAGCCAAAAACATTCAGTACTTC
TRBJ2-3	many	TRBV20-1	TRBD2	CSATGTSGRRISTDTQYF	TGCAGTGCTACAGGGACTAGCGGGAGGCGCATCAGCACAGATACGCAGTATTTT
TRBJ2-7	many	TRBV7-2	-	CASSSGPGPYYEQYF	TGTGCCAGCAGCTCGGGACCCGGCCCCTACTACGAGCAGTACTTC
TRBJ1-1	-	TRBV19	-	CATIQGSTEAFF	TGTGCCACAATACAAGGTAGCACTGAAGCTTTCTTT
TRBJ2-1	many	TRBV12-3/TRBV12-4	TRBD2	CASTPGGAGGKYNEQFF	TGTGCCAGCACCCCAGGTGGGGCGGGAGGGAAATACAATGAGCAGTTCTTC
TRBJ2-7	many	TRBV28	TRBD1	CASSGQGVPRPYYEQYF	TGTGCCAGCAGTGGGCAGGGGGTTCCCCGTCCGTATTACGAGCAGTACTTC
TRBJ2-1	many	TRBV7-6	TRBD2	CASSFGGVPYNEQFF	TGTGCCAGCAGCTTTGGGGGGGTCCCCTACAATGAGCAGTTCTTC
TRBJ2-3	many	TRBV7-9	-	CASSPPVGTDTQYF	TGTGCCAGCAGCCCACCCGTCGGCACAGATACGCAGTATTTT
TRBJ1-1	many	TRBV18	-	CASSLEYQNTEAFF	TGTGCCAGCTCACTTGAGTATCAGAACACTGAAGCTTTCTTT
TRBJ2-5	many	TRBV5-1	-	CASSLSGVSETQYF	TGCGCCAGCAGCCTGAGTGGAGTATCCGAGACCCAGTACTTC
TRBJ1-1	many	TRBV25-1	-	CASVGSRSFEDTEAFF	TGTGCCAGCGTAGGGTCTCGCTCCTTCGAGGACACTGAAGCTTTCTTT
TRBJ1-5	-	TRBV27	-	CASGATRYSNQPQHF	TGTGCCAGCGGAGCGACCAGATATAGCAATCAGCCCCAACATTTT
TRBJ1-1	many	TRBV11-3	-	CASSLGAGRAFF	TGTGCCAGCAGCTTAGGGGCAGGGAGAGCTTTCTTT
TRBJ2-2	-	TRBV7-6	TRBD2	CASSPVAGGIGELFF	TGTGCCAGCAGCCCAGTAGCGGGGGGGATCGGGGAGCTGTTTTTT
TRBJ2-7	-	TRBV20-1	TRBD2	CSARPGGRVEQYF	TGCAGTGCTAGACCTGGCGGGAGAGTCGAGCAGTACTTC
TRBJ1-1	many	TRBV20-1	-	CSARGGIEAFF	TGCAGTGCTAGAGGCGGGATTGAAGCTTTCTTT
TRBJ1-6	many	TRBV5-4	-	CASSLGDSNSPLHF	TGTGCCAGCAGCTTGGGGGATTCAAATTCACCCCTCCACTTT
TRBJ2-7	many	TRBV14	-	CASSLKRLYEQYF	TGTGCCAGCAGTCTCAAGCGCCTTTACGAGCAGTACTTC
TRBJ1-1	-	TRBV30	-	CAWSDGANTEAFF	TGTGCCTGGTCGGACGGGGCGAACACTGAAGCTTTCTTT
TRBJ1-1	many	TRBV6-1	TRBD1	CASSRTGWGETMNTEAFF	TGTGCCAGCAGTAGGACAGGGTGGGGGGAGACTATGAACACTGAAGCTTTCTTT
TRBJ2-2	many	TRBV7-9	TRBD2	CASSSRLAANTGELFF	TGTGCCAGCAGTTCCCGACTAGCGGCGAACACCGGGGAGCTGTTTTTT
TRBJ2-2	many	TRBV7-9	-	CASSLAAGGSGELFF	TGTGCCAGCAGCTTAGCGGCCGGAGGTTCCGGGGAGCTGTTTTTT
TRBJ2-1	many	TRBV5-6	TRBD2	CASSLLGLAPYNEQFF	TGTGCCAGCAGCTTGTTGGGACTAGCGCCTTACAATGAGCAGTTCTTC
TRBJ2-4	many	TRBV6-1	TRBD1	CASSDGQGVRNIQYF	TGTGCCAGCAGTGACGGACAGGGAGTGAGAAACATTCAGTACTTC
TRBJ2-3	many	TRBV11-2	TRBD2	CASSLWLFSGGAKIRDTQYF	TGTGCCAGCAGCTTGTGGCTCTTCAGCGGGGGGGCGAAGATTCGAGATACGCAGTATTTT
TRBJ2-5	many	TRBV20-1	-	CSAPFAGQETQYF	TGCAGTGCTCCCTTCGCGGGACAAGAGACCCAGTACTTC
TRBJ2-3	many	TRBV11-1	-	CASSLDRWTDTQYF	TGTGCCAGCAGCTTAGACAGGTGGACAGATACGCAGTATTTT
TRBJ2-5	many	TRBV28	-	CASSLWGRQETQYF	TGTGCCAGCAGTTTATGGGGCAGACAAGAGACCCAGTACTTC
TRBJ1-1	few	TRBV18	-	CASSPSGANTEAFF	TGTGCCAGCTCACCGTCGGGGGCGAACACTGAAGCTTTCTTT
TRBJ1-5	once	TRBV19	-	CASSIPKFQPQHF	TGTGCCAGTAGTATCCCCAAATTTCAGCCCCAGCATTTT
TRBJ2-4	many	TRBV4-1	TRBD2	CASSLFGGGGALDKNIQYF	TGCGCCAGCAGCCTCTTCGGTGGCGGGGGGGCCTTGGACAAAAACATTCAGTACTTC
TRBJ1-1	many	TRBV28	-	CASTPDSLLEAFF	TGTGCCAGCACCCCCGACAGCCTCCTTGAAGCTTTCTTT
TRBJ2-2	many	TRBV5-1	-	CASSLGQARAGELFF	TGCGCCAGCAGCTTGGGGCAGGCGAGGGCCGGGGAGCTGTTTTTT
TRBJ2-3	many	TRBV10-3	-	CAISDMNTDTQYF	TGTGCCATTTCTGACATGAACACAGATACGCAGTATTTT
TRBJ2-5	many	TRBV28	TRBD1	CASKLDRGGETQYF	TGTGCCAGCAAACTCGACAGGGGTGGGGAGACCCAGTACTTC
TRBJ2-2	many	TRBV9	TRBD2	CASSTTSGNTGELFF	TGTGCCAGCAGCACGACTAGCGGGAACACCGGGGAGCTGTTTTTT
TRBJ2-1	few	TRBV20-1	TRBD2	CCASRASGVGWRGEQFF	TGCTGTGCTAGTAGGGCTAGCGGGGTGGGCTGGAGGGGTGAGCAGTTCTTC
TRBJ2-1	many	TRBV7-6	TRBD1	CASSLGTGGEQFF	TGTGCCAGCAGCTTAGGGACAGGGGGTGAGCAGTTCTTC
TRBJ2-1	many	TRBV4-1	-	CASSQKNPPYNEQFF	TGCGCCAGCAGCCAAAAGAACCCCCCTTACAATGAGCAGTTCTTC
TRBJ2-1	many	TRBV12-5	-	CASGLIVDRALHNEQFF	TGTGCTAGTGGTTTGATAGTTGACCGGGCCCTACACAATGAGCAGTTCTTC
TRBJ1-6	many	TRBV5-1	TRBD1	CASSQGEGDSPLHF	TGCGCCAGCAGCCAGGGGGAAGGGGATTCACCCCTCCACTTT
TRBJ2-3	many	TRBV15	-	CATRQSTDTQYF	TGTGCCACTAGACAGAGCACAGATACGCAGTATTTT
TRBJ2-5	many	TRBV15	-	CATSRDDAGVYQETQYF	TGTGCCACCAGCAGAGATGACGCAGGGGTCTACCAAGAGACCCAGTACTTC
TRBJ2-7	many	TRBV9	TRBD1	CASSVTGSSYEQYF	TGTGCCAGCAGCGTGACAGGGTCGTCCTACGAGCAGTACTTC